This entry is about one T cell receptor (beta chain). The antigen is unknown. The use of a sample-barcoded 5' primer and a J-beta primer mix characterized a second PCR of roughly 6 to 11 cycles. TCRdb recomputed calls from the 5' RACE reads with MiXCR, one row per CDR3 protein. The repertoire holds roughly 800,000 distinct CDR3 sequences, with roughly 50% as singletons. The CDR3 is 14 residues long. V lost 4 bases and J lost 7; bases outside the gene matches: 9. These data come from a study of blood T cells in healthy people across ages. Study observations and caveats: With age, beta diversity per million T cells declined roughly linearly, significantly by 30 to 40. Underestimates were what the diversity estimates from one million T cells were considered to be. In long-lived donors, naive CD4+ cell counts and diversity exceeded those of aged donors.

The study drew donors from healthy Caucasian individuals in Russia aged 6 to 90. The source material was blood. The chain is built from TRBV12-3 or TRBV12-4 and TRBJ2-7, with TRBD2 matching over 8 bases. The source is an elderly man in good health. The CDR3 DNA sequence: TGTGCCAGCAGTTCCGGGACTAGAGGACTTGAGCAGTACTTC. Amino acid sequence: CASSSGTRGLEQYF.